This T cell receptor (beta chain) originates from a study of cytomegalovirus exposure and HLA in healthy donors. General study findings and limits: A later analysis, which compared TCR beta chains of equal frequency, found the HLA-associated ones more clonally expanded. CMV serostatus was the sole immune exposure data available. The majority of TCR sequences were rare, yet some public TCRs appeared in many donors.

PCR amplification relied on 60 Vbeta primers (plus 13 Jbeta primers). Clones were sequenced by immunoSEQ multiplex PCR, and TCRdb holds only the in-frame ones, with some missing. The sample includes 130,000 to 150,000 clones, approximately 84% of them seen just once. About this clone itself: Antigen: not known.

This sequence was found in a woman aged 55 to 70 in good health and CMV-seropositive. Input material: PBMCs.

CDR3 DNA sequence: TGTGCCAGCAGTTTACCCGTAGTTGCGGGCTCGAGCTCTGGGGCCAACGTCCTGACTTTC. This translates into CASSLPVVAGSSSGANVLTF. V is TRBV28 and J is TRBJ2-6; a possible D gene is TRBD2 (5 bases). The CDR3 covers 20 residues. Trimming removed 2 bases from V and 0 bases from J, with 20 bases in between. Germline V gene data show CDR1 as MDHEN and CDR2 as SYDVKM.